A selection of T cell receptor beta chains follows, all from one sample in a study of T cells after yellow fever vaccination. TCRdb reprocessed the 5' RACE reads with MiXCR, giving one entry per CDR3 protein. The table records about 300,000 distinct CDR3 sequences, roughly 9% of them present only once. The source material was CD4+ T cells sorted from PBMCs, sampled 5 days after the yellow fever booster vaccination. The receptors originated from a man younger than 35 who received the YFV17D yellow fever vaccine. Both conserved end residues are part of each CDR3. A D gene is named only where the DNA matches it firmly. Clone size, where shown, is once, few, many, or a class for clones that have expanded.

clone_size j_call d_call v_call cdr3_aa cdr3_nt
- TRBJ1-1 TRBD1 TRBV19 CASSLQGQGIEAFF TGTGCCAGTAGTCTACAGGGACAGGGGATTGAAGCTTTCTTT
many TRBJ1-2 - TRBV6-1 CASSTQGGENYGYTF TGTGCCAGCAGTACACAGGGAGGGGAGAACTATGGCTACACCTTC
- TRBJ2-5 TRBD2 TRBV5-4 CARSSGLAEETQYF TGTGCCAGAAGCTCCGGACTAGCGGAAGAGACCCAGTACTTC
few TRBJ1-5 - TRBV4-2 CASSQELTGNQPQHF TGTGCCAGCAGCCAAGAATTAACAGGGAATCAGCCCCAGCATTTT
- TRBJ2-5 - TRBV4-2 CASSQGGLSHRETQYF TGTGCCAGCAGCCAAGGGGGACTGTCCCACCGTGAGACCCAGTACTTC
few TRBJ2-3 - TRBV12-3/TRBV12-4 CASRLDVGTDTQYF TGTGCCAGCCGCCTGGACGTAGGCACAGATACGCAGTATTTT
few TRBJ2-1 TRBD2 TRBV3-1 CASSQDPSGGYNEQFF TGTGCCAGCAGCCAAGATCCCAGCGGGGGATACAATGAGCAGTTCTTC
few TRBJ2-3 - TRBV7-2 CASRIAEDTQYF TGTGCCAGTAGGATCGCGGAAGATACGCAGTATTTT
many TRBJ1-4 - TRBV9 CASSPRVDEKLFF TGTGCCAGCAGCCCGAGGGTGGACGAAAAACTGTTTTTT
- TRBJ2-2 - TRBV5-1 CASSLRSTNTGELFF TGCGCCAGCAGCTTGAGGTCTACGAACACCGGGGAGCTGTTTTTT
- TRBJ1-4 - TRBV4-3 CASSQDQGVTNEKLFF TGCGCCAGCAGCCAAGACCAGGGAGTGACTAATGAAAAACTGTTTTTT
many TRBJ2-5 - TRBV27 CASSLWGGETQYF TGTGCCAGCAGTTTATGGGGCGGGGAGACCCAGTACTTC
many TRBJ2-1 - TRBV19 CASTPDWPRTGSIGRWAFF TGTGCCAGTACCCCGGACTGGCCCCGCACGGGCTCAATAGGAAGGTGGGCGTTCTTC
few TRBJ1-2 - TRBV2 CASTPGPGFTYGYTF TGTGCCAGCACTCCGGGGCCAGGGTTTACCTATGGCTACACCTTC
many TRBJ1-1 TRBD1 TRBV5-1 CASSWGTGGDTEAFF TGCGCCAGCAGCTGGGGGACAGGGGGCGACACTGAAGCTTTCTTT
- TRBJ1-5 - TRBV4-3 CASSQDPPGPAGNQPQHF TGCGCCAGCAGCCAAGACCCCCCAGGCCCAGCGGGTAATCAGCCCCAGCATTTT
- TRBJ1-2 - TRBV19 CASSLRVTGYTF TGTGCCAGTAGTCTTAGGGTGACTGGCTACACCTTC
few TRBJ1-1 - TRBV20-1 CSARYPGRGVVAEAFF TGCAGTGCTAGATACCCGGGCCGGGGGGTTGTCGCTGAAGCTTTCTTT
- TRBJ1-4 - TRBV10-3 CAISESRGDSVKLFF TGTGCCATCAGTGAGTCGAGGGGGGACTCCGTAAAACTGTTTTTT
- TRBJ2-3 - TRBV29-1 CSVSPDSTDTQYF TGCAGCGTTAGTCCCGACAGCACAGATACGCAGTATTTT
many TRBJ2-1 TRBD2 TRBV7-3 CASSLMGTRSYNEQFF TGTGCCAGCAGCTTAATGGGGACTAGATCCTACAATGAGCAGTTCTTC
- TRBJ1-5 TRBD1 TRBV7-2 CASSLGNRGHQPQHF TGTGCCAGCAGCTTGGGTAACAGGGGTCATCAGCCCCAGCATTTT
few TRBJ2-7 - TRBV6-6 CASTPPGGFTYEQYF TGTGCCAGCACCCCGCCGGGGGGCTTCACCTACGAGCAGTACTTC
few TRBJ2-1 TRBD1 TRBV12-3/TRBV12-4 CASSLGAGGDEQFF TGTGCCAGCAGTTTAGGGGCAGGGGGAGATGAGCAGTTCTTC
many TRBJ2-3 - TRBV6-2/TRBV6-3 CASSYGPGTQYF TGTGCCAGCAGTTACGGGCCGGGTACGCAGTATTTT
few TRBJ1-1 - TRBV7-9 CASSLGVKLENSEAFF TGTGCCAGCAGCTTAGGAGTGAAGCTGGAAAACTCTGAAGCTTTCTTT
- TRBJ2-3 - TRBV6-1 CASSDGGASTDTQYF TGTGCCAGCAGTGACGGGGGCGCGAGCACAGATACGCAGTATTTT
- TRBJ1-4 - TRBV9 CASSVGTATNEKLFF TGTGCCAGCAGCGTAGGAACAGCAACTAATGAAAAACTGTTTTTT
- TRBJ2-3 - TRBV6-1 CASRTPWVSTDTQYF TGTGCCAGCAGGACACCGTGGGTTAGCACAGATACGCAGTATTTT
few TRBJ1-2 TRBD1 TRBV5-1 CASSPGDSPYGYTF TGCGCCAGCAGCCCAGGGGACAGCCCTTATGGCTACACCTTC
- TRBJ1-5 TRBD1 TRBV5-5 CASSLGQGPLNQPQHF TGTGCCAGCAGCTTGGGACAGGGTCCCCTTAATCAGCCCCAGCATTTT
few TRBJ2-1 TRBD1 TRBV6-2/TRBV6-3 CASRPGTGRRGEQFF TGTGCCAGCAGGCCCGGGACAGGGAGGAGAGGTGAGCAGTTCTTC
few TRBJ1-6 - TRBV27 CASRPGHYNSPLHF TGTGCCAGCCGCCCCGGACACTATAATTCACCCCTCCACTTT
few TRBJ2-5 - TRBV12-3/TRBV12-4 CASSFPRETQYF TGTGCCAGCAGTTTCCCAAGAGAGACCCAGTACTTC
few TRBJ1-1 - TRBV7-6 CASSLSQGIPEAFF TGTGCCAGCAGCTTATCGCAGGGGATCCCTGAAGCTTTCTTT
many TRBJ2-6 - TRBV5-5 CASSVQQGIISGANVLTF TGTGCCAGCAGCGTCCAACAGGGTATCATCTCTGGGGCCAACGTCCTGACTTTC
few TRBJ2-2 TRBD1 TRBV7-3 CASRGQGGTGELFF TGTGCCAGCAGAGGACAGGGGGGCACCGGGGAGCTGTTTTTT
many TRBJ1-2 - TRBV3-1 CASSSTANYGYTF TGTGCCAGCAGCTCGACGGCTAACTATGGCTACACCTTC
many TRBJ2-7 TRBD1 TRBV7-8 CASSPGTVVYEQYF TGTGCCAGCAGCCCCGGGACAGTAGTATACGAGCAGTACTTC
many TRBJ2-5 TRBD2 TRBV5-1 CASSLYIASGGIQETQYF TGCGCCAGCAGCTTGTATATTGCTAGCGGGGGAATCCAAGAGACCCAGTACTTC
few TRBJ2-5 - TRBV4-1 CASSQDSGRRETQYF TGCGCCAGCAGCCAAGATTCCGGCAGGAGAGAGACCCAGTACTTC
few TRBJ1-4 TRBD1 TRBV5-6 CASSRGTDEKLFF TGTGCCAGCAGCCGCGGGACAGACGAAAAACTGTTTTTT
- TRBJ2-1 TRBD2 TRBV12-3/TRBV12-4 CASSLGTSGVQFF TGTGCCAGCTCCTTGGGGACTAGCGGGGTACAGTTCTTC
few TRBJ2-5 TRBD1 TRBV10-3 CATTNVDRDQETQYF TGTGCCACAACCAACGTTGACAGGGACCAAGAGACCCAGTACTTC
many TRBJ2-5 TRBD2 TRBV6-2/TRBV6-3 CASSYLLAGEKETQYF TGTGCCAGCAGTTACCTGCTAGCGGGGGAGAAGGAGACCCAGTACTTC
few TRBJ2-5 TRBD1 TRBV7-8 CASSPPGQIQETQYF TGTGCCAGCAGCCCACCGGGACAGATCCAAGAGACCCAGTACTTC
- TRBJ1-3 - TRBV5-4 CASSWRGSGNTIYF TGTGCCAGCAGCTGGCGCGGCTCTGGAAACACCATATATTTT
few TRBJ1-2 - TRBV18 CASSPSRGSYSGYTF TGTGCCAGCTCACCATCCAGGGGCTCTTACTCTGGCTACACCTTC
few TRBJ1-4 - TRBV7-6 CASSSPYKKPKLFF TGTGCCAGCAGCTCTCCCTACAAGAAACCAAAACTGTTTTTT
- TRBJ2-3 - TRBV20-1 CSAKRTVVPTDTQYF TGCAGTGCTAAACGGACGGTTGTACCCACAGATACGCAGTATTTT
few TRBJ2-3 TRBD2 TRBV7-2 CASSLFGGGDTQYF TGTGCCAGCAGCTTATTCGGGGGGGGAGATACGCAGTATTTT
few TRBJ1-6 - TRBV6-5 CASSYHTKNSPLHF TGTGCCAGCAGTTACCACACGAAGAATTCACCCCTCCACTTT